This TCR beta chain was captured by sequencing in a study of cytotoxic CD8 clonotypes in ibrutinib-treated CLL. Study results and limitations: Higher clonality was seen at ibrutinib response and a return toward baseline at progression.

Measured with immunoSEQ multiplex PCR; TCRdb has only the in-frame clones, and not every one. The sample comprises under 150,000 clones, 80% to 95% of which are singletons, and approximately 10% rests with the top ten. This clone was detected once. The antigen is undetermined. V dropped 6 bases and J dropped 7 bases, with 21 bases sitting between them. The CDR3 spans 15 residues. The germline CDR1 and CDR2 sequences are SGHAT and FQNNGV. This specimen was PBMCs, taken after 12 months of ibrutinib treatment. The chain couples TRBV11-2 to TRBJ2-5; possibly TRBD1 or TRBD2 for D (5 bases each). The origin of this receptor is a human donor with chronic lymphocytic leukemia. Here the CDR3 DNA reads TGTGCCAGCAGGTCCGGGGCCCCCCGGATTTGGACCCAGTACTTC. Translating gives CASRSGAPRIWTQYF.